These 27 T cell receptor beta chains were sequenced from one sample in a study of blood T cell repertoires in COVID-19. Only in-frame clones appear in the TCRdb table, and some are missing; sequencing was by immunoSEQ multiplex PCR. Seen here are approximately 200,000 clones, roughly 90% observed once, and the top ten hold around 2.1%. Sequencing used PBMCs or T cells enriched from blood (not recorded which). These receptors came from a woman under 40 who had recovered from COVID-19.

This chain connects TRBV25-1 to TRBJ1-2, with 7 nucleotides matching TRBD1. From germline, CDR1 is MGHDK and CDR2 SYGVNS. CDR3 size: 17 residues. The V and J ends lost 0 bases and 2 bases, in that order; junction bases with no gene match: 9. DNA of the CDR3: TGTGCCAGCAGTGAATACGGGCAGTACAGGGGAAACTATGGCTACACCTTC. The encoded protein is CASSEYGQYRGNYGYTF.

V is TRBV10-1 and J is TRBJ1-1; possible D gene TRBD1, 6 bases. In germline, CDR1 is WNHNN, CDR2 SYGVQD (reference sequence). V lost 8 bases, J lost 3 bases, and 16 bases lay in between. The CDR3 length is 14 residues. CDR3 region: CASSPGTPDTEAFF. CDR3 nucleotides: TGCGCCAGCTCTCCCGGGACACCGGACACTGAAGCTTTCTTT.

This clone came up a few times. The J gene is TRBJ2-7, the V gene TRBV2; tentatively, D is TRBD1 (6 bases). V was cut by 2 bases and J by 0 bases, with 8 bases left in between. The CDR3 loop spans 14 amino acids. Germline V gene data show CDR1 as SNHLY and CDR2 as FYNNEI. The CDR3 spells CASSETGLSYEQYF. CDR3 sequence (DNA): TGTGCCAGCAGTGAAACAGGGCTCTCCTACGAGCAGTACTTC.

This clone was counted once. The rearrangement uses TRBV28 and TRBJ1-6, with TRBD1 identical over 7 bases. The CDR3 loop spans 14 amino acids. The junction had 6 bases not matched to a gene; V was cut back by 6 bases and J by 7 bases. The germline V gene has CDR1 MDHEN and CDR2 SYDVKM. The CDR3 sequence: CASRRGQPNSPLHF. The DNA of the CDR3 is TGTGCCAGCAGGCGGGGACAGCCAAATTCACCCCTCCACTTT.

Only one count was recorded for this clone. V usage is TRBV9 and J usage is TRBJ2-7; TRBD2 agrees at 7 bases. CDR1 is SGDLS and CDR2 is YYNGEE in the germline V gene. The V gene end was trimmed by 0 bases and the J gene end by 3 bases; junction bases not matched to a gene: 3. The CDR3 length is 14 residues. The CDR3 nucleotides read TGTGCCAGCAGCGTAGGGGCTAGCGGCTACGAGCAGTACTTC. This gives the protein CASSVGASGYEQYF.

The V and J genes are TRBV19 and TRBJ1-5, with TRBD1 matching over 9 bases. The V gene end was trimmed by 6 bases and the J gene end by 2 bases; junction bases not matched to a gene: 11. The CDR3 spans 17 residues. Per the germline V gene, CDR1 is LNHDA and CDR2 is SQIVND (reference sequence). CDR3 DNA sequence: TGTGCCAGTAGAGAGTTGGGACAGGGATTGGGCAATCAGCCCCAGCATTTT. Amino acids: CASRELGQGLGNQPQHF.

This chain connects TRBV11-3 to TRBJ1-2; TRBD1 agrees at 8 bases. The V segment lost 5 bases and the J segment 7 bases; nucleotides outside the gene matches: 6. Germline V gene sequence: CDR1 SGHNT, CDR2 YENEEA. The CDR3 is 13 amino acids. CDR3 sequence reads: CASSRAGGVGYTF. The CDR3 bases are TGTGCCAGCAGCCGCGCAGGGGGCGTTGGCTACACCTTC. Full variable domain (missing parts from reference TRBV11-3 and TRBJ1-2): EAGVVQSPRYKIIEKKQPVAFWCNPISGHNTLYWYLQNLGQGPELLIRYENEEAVDDSQLPKDRFSAERLKGVDSTLKIQPAELGDSAVYLCASSRAGGVGYTFGSGTRLTVV.

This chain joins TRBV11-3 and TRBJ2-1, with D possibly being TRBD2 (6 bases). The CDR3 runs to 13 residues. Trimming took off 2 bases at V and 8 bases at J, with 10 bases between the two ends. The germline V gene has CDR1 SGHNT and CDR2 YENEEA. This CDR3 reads CASSLNWRDEQFF. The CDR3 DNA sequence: TGTGCCAGCAGCTTAAATTGGAGGGATGAGCAGTTCTTC. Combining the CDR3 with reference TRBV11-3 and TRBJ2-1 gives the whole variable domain EAGVVQSPRYKIIEKKQPVAFWCNPISGHNTLYWYLQNLGQGPELLIRYENEEAVDDSQLPKDRFSAERLKGVDSTLKIQPAELGDSAVYLCASSLNWRDEQFFGPGTRLTVL.

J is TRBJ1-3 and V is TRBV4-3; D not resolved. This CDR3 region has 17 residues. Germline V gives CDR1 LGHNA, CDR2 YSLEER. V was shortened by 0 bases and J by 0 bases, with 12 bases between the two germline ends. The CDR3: CASSQEVRPNSGNTIYF. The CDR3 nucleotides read TGCGCCAGCAGCCAAGAAGTCAGGCCAAACTCTGGAAACACCATATATTTT.

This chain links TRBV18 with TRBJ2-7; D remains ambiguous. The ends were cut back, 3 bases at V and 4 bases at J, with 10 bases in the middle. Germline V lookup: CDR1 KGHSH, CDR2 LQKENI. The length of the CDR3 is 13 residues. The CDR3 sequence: CASSPLQSYEQYF. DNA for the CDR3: TGTGCCAGCTCACCGCTACAGAGTTACGAGCAGTACTTC.

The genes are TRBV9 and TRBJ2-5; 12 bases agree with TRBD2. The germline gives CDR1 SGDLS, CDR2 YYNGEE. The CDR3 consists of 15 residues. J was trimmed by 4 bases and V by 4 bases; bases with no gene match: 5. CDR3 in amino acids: CASSSSGGAVETQYF. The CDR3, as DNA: TGTGCCAGCAGCTCTAGCGGGGGGGCTGTAGAGACCCAGTACTTC. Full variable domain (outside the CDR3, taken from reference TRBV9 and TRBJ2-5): DSGVTQTPKHLITATGQRVTLRCSPRSGDLSVYWYQQSLDQGLQFLIQYYNGEERAKGNILERFSAQQFPDLHSELNLSSLELGDSALYFCASSSSGGAVETQYFGPGTRLLVL.

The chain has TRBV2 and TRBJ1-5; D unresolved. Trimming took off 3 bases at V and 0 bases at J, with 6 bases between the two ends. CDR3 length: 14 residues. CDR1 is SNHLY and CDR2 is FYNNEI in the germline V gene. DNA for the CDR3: TGTGCCAGCAGTGACAGATATAGCAATCAGCCCCAGCATTTT. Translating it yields CASSDRYSNQPQHF.

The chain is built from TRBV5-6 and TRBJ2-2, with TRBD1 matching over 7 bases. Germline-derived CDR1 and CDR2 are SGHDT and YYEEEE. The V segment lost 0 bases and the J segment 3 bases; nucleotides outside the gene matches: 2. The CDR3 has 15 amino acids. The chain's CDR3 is CASSLGGQYTGELFF. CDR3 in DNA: TGTGCCAGCAGCTTGGGGGGACAGTACACCGGGGAGCTGTTTTTT.

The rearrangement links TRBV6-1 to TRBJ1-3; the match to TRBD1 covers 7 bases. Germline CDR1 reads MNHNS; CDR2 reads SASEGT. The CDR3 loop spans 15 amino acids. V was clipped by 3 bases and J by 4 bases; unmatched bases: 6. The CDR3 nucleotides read TGTGCCAGCAGTGATACAGGGGAATTCGGAAACACCATATATTTT. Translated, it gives CASSDTGEFGNTIYF.

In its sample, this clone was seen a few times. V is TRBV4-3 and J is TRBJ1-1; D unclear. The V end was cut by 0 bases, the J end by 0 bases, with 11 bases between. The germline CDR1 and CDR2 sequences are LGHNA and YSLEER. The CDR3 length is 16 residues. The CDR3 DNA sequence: TGCGCCAGCAGCCAAGATCCGGGGTTTATGAACACTGAAGCTTTCTTT. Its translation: CASSQDPGFMNTEAFF.

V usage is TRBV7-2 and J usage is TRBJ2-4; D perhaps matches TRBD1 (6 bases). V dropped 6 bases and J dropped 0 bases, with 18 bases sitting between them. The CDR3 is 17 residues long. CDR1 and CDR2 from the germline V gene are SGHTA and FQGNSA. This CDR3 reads CASSHLKGDLAKNIQYF. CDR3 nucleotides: TGTGCCAGCAGTCACCTGAAGGGGGATCTAGCCAAAAACATTCAGTACTTC. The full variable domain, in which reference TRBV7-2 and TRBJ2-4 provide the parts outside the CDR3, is GAGVSQSPSNKVTEKGKDVELRCDPISGHTALYWYRQSLGQGLEFLIYFQGNSAPDKSGLPSDRFSAERTGGSVSTLTIQRTQQEDSAVYLCASSHLKGDLAKNIQYFGAGTRLSVL.

CDR3 sequence (DNA): TGTGCCAGCTCACCAGGACAGGGTGATTCACCCCTCCACTTT. It codes for CASSPGQGDSPLHF. The gene calls are TRBV18 and TRBJ1-6, with 8 bases that match TRBD1. The CDR3 sequence is 14 residues long. The J segment lost 8 bases and the V segment lost 2 bases, leaving 2 bases of the junction unmatched. Germline loops: CDR1 KGHSH, CDR2 LQKENI.

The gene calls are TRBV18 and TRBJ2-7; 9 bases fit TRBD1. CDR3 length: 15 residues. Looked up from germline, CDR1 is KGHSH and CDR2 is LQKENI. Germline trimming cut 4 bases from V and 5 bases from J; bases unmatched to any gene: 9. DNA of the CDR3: TGTGCCAGCTCACGAGGGACAGGGTCTCCCAACGAGCAGTACTTC. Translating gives CASSRGTGSPNEQYF. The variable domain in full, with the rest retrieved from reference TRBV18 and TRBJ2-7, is NAGVMQNPRHLVRRRGQEARLRCSPMKGHSHVYWYRQLPEEGLKFMVYLQKENIIDESGMPKERFSAEFPKEGPSILRIQQVVRGDSAAYFCASSRGTGSPNEQYFGPGTRLTVT.

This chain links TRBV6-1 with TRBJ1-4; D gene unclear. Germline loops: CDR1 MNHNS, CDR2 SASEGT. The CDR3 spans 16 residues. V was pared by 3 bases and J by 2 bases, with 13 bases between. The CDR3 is CASSDTGVSTNEKLFF. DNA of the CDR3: TGTGCCAGCAGTGACACGGGAGTTTCGACTAATGAAAAACTGTTTTTT.

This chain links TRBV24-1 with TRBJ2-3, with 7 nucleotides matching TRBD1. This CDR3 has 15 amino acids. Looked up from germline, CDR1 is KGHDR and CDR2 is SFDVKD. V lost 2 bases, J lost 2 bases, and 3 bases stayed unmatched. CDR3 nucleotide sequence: TGTGCCACCAGTGATTCGGGACAGATCACAGATACGCAGTATTTT. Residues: CATSDSGQITDTQYF.

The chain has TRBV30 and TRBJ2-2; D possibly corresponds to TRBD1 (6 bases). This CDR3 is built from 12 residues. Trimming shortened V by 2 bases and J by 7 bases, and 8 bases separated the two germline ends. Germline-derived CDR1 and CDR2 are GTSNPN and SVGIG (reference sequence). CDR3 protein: CAWSTGSGELFF. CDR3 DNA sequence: TGTGCCTGGAGTACAGGGAGCGGGGAGCTGTTTTTT.

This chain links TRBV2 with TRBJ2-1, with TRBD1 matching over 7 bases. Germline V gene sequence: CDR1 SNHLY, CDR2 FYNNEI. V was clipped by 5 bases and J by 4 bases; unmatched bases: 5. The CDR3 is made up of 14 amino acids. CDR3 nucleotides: TGTGCCAGCAGTCCGACGGGACAGTACAATGAGCAGTTCTTC. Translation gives CASSPTGQYNEQFF.

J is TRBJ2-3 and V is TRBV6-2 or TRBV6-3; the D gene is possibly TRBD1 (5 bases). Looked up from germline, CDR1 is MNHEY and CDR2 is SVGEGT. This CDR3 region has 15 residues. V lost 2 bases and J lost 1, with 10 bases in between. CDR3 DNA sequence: TGTGCCAGCAGTTACCCCAGGGTCGGCACAGATACGCAGTATTTT. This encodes CASSYPRVGTDTQYF.

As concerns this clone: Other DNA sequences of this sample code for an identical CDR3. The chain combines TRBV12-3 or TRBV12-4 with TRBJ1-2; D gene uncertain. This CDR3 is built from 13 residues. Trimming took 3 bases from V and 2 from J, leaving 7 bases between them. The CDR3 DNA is TGTGCCAGCAGTTTTCGAGGCAACTATGGCTACACCTTC. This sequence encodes CASSFRGNYGYTF.

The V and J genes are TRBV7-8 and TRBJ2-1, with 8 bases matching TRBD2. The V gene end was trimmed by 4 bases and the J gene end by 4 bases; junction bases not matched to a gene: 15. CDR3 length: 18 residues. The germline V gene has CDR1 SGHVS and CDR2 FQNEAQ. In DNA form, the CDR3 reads TGTGCCAGCAGCTCCCGCCCCTTAGCGGCGGGAGGTTACAATGAGCAGTTCTTC. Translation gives CASSSRPLAAGGYNEQFF.

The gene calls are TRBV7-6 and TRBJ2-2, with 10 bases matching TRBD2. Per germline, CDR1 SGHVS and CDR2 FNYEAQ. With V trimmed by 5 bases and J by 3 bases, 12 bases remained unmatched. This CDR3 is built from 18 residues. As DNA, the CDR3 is TGTGCCAGCAGCGCACTCACTAGCGGGGTGTTGTACACCGGGGAGCTGTTTTTT. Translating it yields CASSALTSGVLYTGELFF.

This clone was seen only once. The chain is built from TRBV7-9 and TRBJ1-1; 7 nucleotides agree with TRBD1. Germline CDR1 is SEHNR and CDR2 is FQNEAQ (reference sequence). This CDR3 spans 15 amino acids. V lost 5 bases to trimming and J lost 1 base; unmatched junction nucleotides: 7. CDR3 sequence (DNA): TGTGCCAGCAGCGAGCAGAGGACAGGGAACACTGAAGCTTTCTTT. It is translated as CASSEQRTGNTEAFF.